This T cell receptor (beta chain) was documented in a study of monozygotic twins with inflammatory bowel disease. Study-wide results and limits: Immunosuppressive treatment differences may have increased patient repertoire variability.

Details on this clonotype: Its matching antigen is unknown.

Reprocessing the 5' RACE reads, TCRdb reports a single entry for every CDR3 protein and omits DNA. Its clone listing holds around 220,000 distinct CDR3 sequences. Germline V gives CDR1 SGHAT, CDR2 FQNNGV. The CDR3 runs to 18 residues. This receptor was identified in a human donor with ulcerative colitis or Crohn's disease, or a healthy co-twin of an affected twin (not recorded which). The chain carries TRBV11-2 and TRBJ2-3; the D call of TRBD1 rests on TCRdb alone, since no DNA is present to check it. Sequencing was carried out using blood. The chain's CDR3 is CASSSRPSPLDPMDTQYF.